These 32 T cell receptor beta chains came from one sample sequenced in a study of blood T cell repertoires in COVID-19. Here immunoSEQ multiplex PCR was the method, and the copy in TCRdb shows in-frame clones only, minus some. This table holds about 340,000 clones, around nine tenths found once. The sequencing input was peripheral blood. Receptors were obtained from a woman in her seventies with COVID-19, enrolled during active disease.

This rearrangement joins TRBV27 to TRBJ1-4, with D unresolved. V was clipped by 6 bases and J by 5 bases, with 10 bases between them. The V gene's germline CDR1 is MNHEY and CDR2 SMNVEV (reference sequence). CDR3 size: 13 residues. CDR3 DNA: TGTGCCAGCAGAAATCCCCCGAATGAAAAACTGTTTTTT. This encodes CASRNPPNEKLFF.

The rearrangement links TRBV11-2 to TRBJ2-2, with D unclear. This CDR3 is 13 amino acids long. CDR1 is SGHAT and CDR2 is FQNNGV in the germline V gene. Trimming removed 0 bases at V and 6 bases at J, with 5 bases between. The CDR3 reads CASSLERSGELFF. In DNA, the CDR3 is TGTGCCAGCAGCTTAGAGAGGTCCGGGGAGCTGTTTTTT.

V is TRBV7-9 and J is TRBJ1-2, with D maybe TRBD1 (6 bases). Per the germline V gene, CDR1 is SEHNR and CDR2 is FQNEAQ (reference sequence). The CDR3 is 15 amino acids. Between the trimmed V and J ends, which lost 3 bases and 7 bases, there was a span of 18 bases. The CDR3 spells CASSFPDRGLIGYTF. The CDR3 DNA sequence: TGTGCCAGCAGCTTCCCTGATAGGGGGTTAATTGGCTACACCTTC.

The genes are TRBV11-2 and TRBJ2-2; D may be TRBD1 (5 bases). Trimming stripped 5 bases from V and 1 base from J, with 17 bases between. This CDR3 is 17 amino acids long. Germline CDR1 SGHAT, CDR2 FQNNGV. The CDR3 loop reads CASSHLVGAGNTGELFF. DNA for the CDR3: TGTGCCAGCAGCCACCTTGTTGGGGCTGGGAACACCGGGGAGCTGTTTTTT.

The chain is built from TRBV6-5 and TRBJ1-5, with D possibly matching TRBD1 (6 bases). Trimming left V 0 bases short and J 4 bases short, with 13 bases between. The germline V gene has CDR1 MNHEY and CDR2 SVGAGI. The CDR3 is made up of 16 amino acids. This CDR3 is CASSYSSGGLNQPQHF. CDR3 nucleotides: TGTGCCAGCAGTTACTCGAGCGGGGGCCTTAATCAGCCCCAGCATTTT.

This chain links TRBV18 with TRBJ1-4; 8 bases align to TRBD1. This CDR3 has 14 residues. V gave up 5 bases and J gave up 11 bases; unmatched junction bases: 10. Germline CDR1 KGHSH, CDR2 LQKENI. The CDR3 nucleotides read TGTGCCAGCTCAGACGGGACAGGTCGACCCAAACTGTTTTTT. Protein product: CASSDGTGRPKLFF.

V and J are TRBV2 and TRBJ2-4, with D perhaps TRBD2 (7 bases). CDR1 is SNHLY and CDR2 is FYNNEI in the germline V gene. Trimming cost V 7 bases and J 0 bases, with 16 bases left between them. The CDR3 is made up of 16 amino acids. The CDR3 DNA reads as TGTGCCAGCATACAGGGAGGGTCTTTAGCCAAAAACATTCAGTACTTC. As protein: CASIQGGSLAKNIQYF.

The chain has TRBV7-2 and TRBJ1-1; a possible D gene is TRBD1 (5 bases). Germline CDR1 and CDR2: SGHTA and FQGNSA. The CDR3 spans 15 residues. Trimming stripped 5 bases from V and 5 bases from J, with 18 bases between. CDR3 nucleotides: TGTGCCAGCAGCCCCCCGGGACTGCGGGGAACTGAAGCTTTCTTT. Amino acids: CASSPPGLRGTEAFF.

The V gene is TRBV3-1 (or the pseudogene TRBV3-2), the J gene TRBJ2-3; the D gene is possibly TRBD2 (6 bases). The CDR3 covers 16 residues. V was clipped by 2 bases and J by 1 base, with 13 bases between them. CDR1 LGHDT and CDR2 YNNKEL come from the germline V gene (reference sequence). The CDR3 DNA sequence: TGTGCCAGCAGCCAACGGACTACTCTTGGCACAGATACGCAGTATTTT. Its protein product is CASSQRTTLGTDTQYF.

The chain recombines TRBV5-1 with TRBJ2-1, with TRBD1 matching 9 bases. Trimming removed 4 bases from V and 2 bases from J; junction bases left unmatched: 7. This CDR3 is built from 16 residues. Looked up from germline, CDR1 is SGHRS and CDR2 is YFSETQ. CDR3 amino acids: CASSIQQGAPYNEQFF. The CDR3 DNA reads as TGCGCCAGCAGCATTCAACAGGGGGCTCCCTACAATGAGCAGTTCTTC.

The DNA for the CDR3 is TGTGCCAGCACCACCAGGGACAGGGTCAGCTACACCTTC. Amino acids: CASTTRDRVSYTF. The V and J genes are TRBV7-2 and TRBJ1-2; TRBD1 agrees at 9 bases. Germline-derived CDR1 and CDR2 are SGHTA and FQGNSA. This CDR3 spans 13 amino acids. The trim removed 7 bases at V and 9 bases at J, leaving 9 bases unmatched.

The V call is TRBV27, the J call TRBJ2-7, with 9 nucleotides matching TRBD1. Per germline, CDR1 MNHEY and CDR2 SMNVEV (reference sequence). The trim removed 6 bases at V and 6 bases at J, leaving 18 bases unmatched. The CDR3 loop spans 17 amino acids. CDR3 sequence: CASSFRRGTGKLLEQYF. The CDR3 nucleotides read TGTGCCAGCAGCTTTAGGCGGGGGACAGGGAAGTTGCTCGAGCAGTACTTC.

J is TRBJ1-2 and V is TRBV28; weak D call: TRBD1 (6 bases). Trimming pared 3 bases from V and 6 bases from J, leaving 14 bases between. From germline, CDR1 is MDHEN and CDR2 SYDVKM. CDR3 size: 14 residues. The CDR3 DNA reads TGTGCCAGCAGTTTGGGAGGGGGAAGGGATGGCTACACCTTC. Its protein product is CASSLGGGRDGYTF.

The rearrangement uses TRBV7-2 and TRBJ1-2; a weak D match, TRBD1 (6 bases). The V end lost 4 bases, the J end lost 4 bases, and 10 bases lay between the germline ends. Germline CDR1 and CDR2: SGHTA and FQGNSA. The CDR3 runs to 13 residues. The chain's CDR3 is CASSYGQFYGYTF. The CDR3 DNA follows: TGTGCCAGCAGCTACGGACAGTTCTATGGCTACACCTTC.

V and J are TRBV5-1 and TRBJ2-5; possibly TRBD2 for D (6 bases). Between the trimmed V and J ends, which lost 9 bases and 5 bases, there was a span of 20 bases. Germline V gene lookup returns CDR1 SGHRS and CDR2 YFSETQ. This CDR3 is 14 amino acids long. The CDR3 DNA reads TGCGCCAACCTGGGAGGAGGACCTCGGGAGACCCAGTACTTC. This encodes CANLGGGPRETQYF.

The CDR3 DNA follows: TGTGCCAGCAGTCCCTACCGAGGAGGGGAAGCTTTCTTT. Its translation is CASSPYRGGEAFF. The V and J genes are TRBV27 and TRBJ1-1; no definite D call. V was shortened by 5 bases and J by 8 bases, with 15 bases between the two germline ends. In germline, CDR1 is MNHEY, CDR2 SMNVEV (reference sequence). This CDR3 is built from 13 residues.

The CDR3 region has the DNA TGTGCCAGTAGTCTCTTACAGGGGAGGAATTCACCCCTCCACTTT. It yields the protein CASSLLQGRNSPLHF. The chain is built from TRBV19 and TRBJ1-6; 7 positions agree with TRBD1. From germline, CDR1 is LNHDA and CDR2 SQIVND (reference sequence). The junction had 8 bases not matched to a gene; V was cut back by 5 bases and J by 7 bases. The CDR3 loop spans 15 amino acids.

The table lists this clone with a few counts. Lacking the conserved final phenylalanine or tryptophan, this CDR3 likely reflects a read error. No DNA is shown, since the ends of the CDR3 on it are uncertain; the CDR3 is the one TCRdb lists. The chain joins TRBV5-1 to TRBJ2-3; TRBD2 is the table's D call and was not checked against the DNA. Germline CDR1 is SGHRS and CDR2 is YFSETQ. Counting both end residues, the CDR3 totals 16 amino acids. CDR3 sequence: CASSLAERTSGGERGL.

J is TRBJ1-1 and V is TRBV12-3 or TRBV12-4, with D possibly being TRBD1 (6 bases). Trimming left V 4 bases short and J 0 bases short, with 6 bases between. The length of the CDR3 is 13 residues. In nucleotides, the CDR3 is TGTGCCAGCAGTTACAGGGTGAACACTGAAGCTTTCTTT. Its translation: CASSYRVNTEAFF.

The CDR3 DNA is TGTGCCAGCAGCTTAAACAGGCTGAATGAGCAGTTCTTC. Its protein is CASSLNRLNEQFF. The rearrangement links TRBV7-2 to TRBJ2-1; D perhaps matches TRBD1 (5 bases). The CDR3 loop spans 13 amino acids. Trimming shortened V by 2 bases and J by 7 bases, and 9 bases separated the two germline ends. The germline CDR1 and CDR2 sequences are SGHTA and FQGNSA.

This chain joins TRBV7-2 and TRBJ2-7, with D possibly TRBD2 on 7 matching bases. Germline V CDR1 and CDR2: SGHTA, FQGNSA. V was trimmed by 5 bases and J by 4 bases, leaving 18 bases between them. The CDR3 is 15 amino acids. The CDR3 reads CASSLARGPFYEQYF. The CDR3, as DNA: TGTGCCAGCAGCCTGGCGCGGGGGCCCTTTTACGAGCAGTACTTC.

The chain employs TRBV18 and TRBJ1-1, with 9 bases that match TRBD1. Germline CDR1 is KGHSH and CDR2 is LQKENI. V lost 2 bases to trimming and J lost 3 bases; unmatched junction nucleotides: 10. The CDR3 has 17 residues. CDR3 loop: CASSPARTGASDTEAFF. The CDR3, as DNA: TGTGCCAGCTCACCAGCCAGGACAGGGGCATCGGACACTGAAGCTTTCTTT.

The V call is TRBV18, the J call TRBJ2-2, with D possibly matching TRBD1 (5 bases). Trimming pared 4 bases from V and 2 bases from J, leaving 8 bases between. The CDR3 covers 14 residues. Germline values: CDR1 KGHSH, CDR2 LQKENI. The CDR3 here is CASSLDRNTGELFF. Here the CDR3 DNA reads TGTGCCAGCTCACTCGACAGAAACACCGGGGAGCTGTTTTTT. The full variable domain, completed using reference TRBV18 and TRBJ2-2, is NAGVMQNPRHLVRRRGQEARLRCSPMKGHSHVYWYRQLPEEGLKFMVYLQKENIIDESGMPKERFSAEFPKEGPSILRIQQVVRGDSAAYFCASSLDRNTGELFFGEGSRLTVL.

The gene calls are TRBV12-5 and TRBJ1-1; no clear D gene. V was shortened by 4 bases and J by 8 bases, with 14 bases between the two germline ends. From germline, CDR1 is LGHNT and CDR2 FRNRAP. CDR3 length: 13 amino acids. The CDR3 protein is CASGSRSGGEAFF. The CDR3 nucleotides read TGTGCTAGTGGTTCCCGTAGTGGAGGGGAAGCTTTCTTT. The variable domain in full, completed from reference TRBV12-5 and TRBJ1-1, reads DARVTQTPRHKVTEMGQEVTMRCQPILGHNTVFWYRQTMMQGLELLAYFRNRAPLDDSGMPKDRFSAEMPDATLATLKIQPSEPRDSAVYFCASGSRSGGEAFFGQGTRLTVV.

The CDR3 loop is CASSLGVSPDTEAFF. As DNA, the CDR3 is TGTGCCAGCAGTTTGGGAGTGTCCCCGGACACTGAAGCTTTCTTT. The chain is built from TRBV27 and TRBJ1-1; no firm D call. This CDR3 has 15 residues. Trimming took off 3 bases at V and 3 bases at J, with 14 bases between the two ends. CDR1 and CDR2 from the germline V gene are MNHEY and SMNVEV (reference sequence).

The chain uses TRBV5-6 and TRBJ2-1, with TRBD2 identical over 15 bases. The trim removed 4 bases at V and 7 bases at J, leaving 3 bases unmatched. The germline gives CDR1 SGHDT, CDR2 YYEEEE. The CDR3 is 15 amino acids. The CDR3 protein is CASSGLAGGPNEQFF. Written as DNA, the CDR3 is TGTGCCAGCAGCGGACTAGCGGGGGGGCCGAATGAGCAGTTCTTC.

This chain links TRBV6-5 with TRBJ2-7; D is uncertain. V shed 2 bases and J shed 0 bases, with 8 bases lying between them. The germline CDR1 and CDR2 sequences are MNHEY and SVGAGI. This CDR3 comprises 14 residues. Here the CDR3 reads CASSYTRYSYEQYF. The CDR3 DNA reads TGTGCCAGCAGTTACACCAGGTACTCCTACGAGCAGTACTTC.

Details on this clone: A much bigger clone sits one base away, suggesting this may be a read error. This rearrangement joins TRBV12-3 or TRBV12-4 to TRBJ1-1, with no clear D. This CDR3 is built from 13 residues. Trimming shortened V by 2 bases and J by 1 base, and 5 bases separated the two germline ends. DNA of the CDR3: TGTGCCAGCAGTTTACCGGGGAACACTGAAGCTTTCTTT. Its protein product is CASSLPGNTEAFF.

The chain combines TRBV2 with TRBJ1-5; 11 bases are shared with TRBD1. The junction had 6 bases not matched to a gene; V was cut back by 7 bases and J by 4 bases. The length of the CDR3 is 15 residues. Looked up from germline, CDR1 is SNHLY and CDR2 is FYNNEI. The CDR3 DNA reads as TGTGCCAGCACCGGACAGGGGGCGAGGAATCAGCCCCAGCATTTT. As protein: CASTGQGARNQPQHF.

The rearrangement uses TRBV19 and TRBJ2-7; possible D gene TRBD2, 6 bases. Trimming removed 8 bases from V and 4 bases from J, with 18 bases in between. This CDR3 comprises 14 residues. Germline loops: CDR1 LNHDA, CDR2 SQIVND (reference sequence). The CDR3 bases are TGTGCCAGTGCGGACGGTGTGGGAGGTTACGAGCAGTACTTC. The encoded protein is CASADGVGGYEQYF.

This chain joins TRBV28 and TRBJ2-2; 12 nucleotides agree with TRBD2. The CDR3 totals 18 residues. The ends lost 2 bases at V and 2 bases at J; junction bases unmatched: 6. The germline CDR1 and CDR2 sequences are MDHEN and SYDVKM. This CDR3 is CASSLLTSGGLNTGELFF. In DNA form, the CDR3 reads TGTGCCAGCAGTTTACTGACTAGCGGGGGCCTAAACACCGGGGAGCTGTTTTTT.

The chain links TRBV30 to TRBJ1-3, with 8 bases that match TRBD1. The CDR3 extends over 15 amino acids. The germline V gene has CDR1 GTSNPN and CDR2 SVGIG (reference sequence). Germline trimming cut 6 bases from V and 1 base from J; bases unmatched to any gene: 8. The CDR3 DNA sequence: TGTGCCTGTCTAGGGACAGGATATTCTGGAAACACCATATATTTT. Protein sequence: CACLGTGYSGNTIYF.